One sample yielded the 26 T cell receptor beta chains listed below, sequenced in a study of breast tumors, draining lymph nodes, adjacent tissues. TCRdb redid the calling of the multiplex PCR reads with MiXCR, one entry per CDR3 protein. The data contain about 13,000 distinct CDR3 sequences, about 62% of them singletons. The sequenced sample consisted of tumor-adjacent breast tissue. The receptors stem from a female donor with breast cancer. Some clones in this sample may be carry-over from other donors' samples.

The V gene is TRBV4-1, the J gene TRBJ2-1, with D tentatively TRBD1 (5 bases). The germline V gene has CDR1 MGHRA and CDR2 YSYEKL. V lost 3 bases, J lost 3 bases, and 6 bases lay in between. The CDR3 extends over 13 amino acids. The CDR3 sequence: CASSHRDYNEQFF. CDR3 coding DNA: TGCGCCAGCAGCCACAGGGACTACAATGAGCAGTTCTTC.

The chain employs TRBV7-9 and TRBJ2-1; D remains ambiguous. Trimming took 5 bases from V and 5 from J, leaving 7 bases between them. The CDR3 runs 12 residues. Germline CDR1 reads SEHNR; CDR2 reads FQNEAQ (reference sequence). CDR3 nucleotide sequence: TGTGCCAGCAGCCGTCTCGACAATGAGCAGTTCTTC. Residues: CASSRLDNEQFF.

This clonotype was seen repeatedly, ten times or more. This chain connects TRBV14 to TRBJ2-6; TRBD1 matches 10 bases. The CDR3 covers 19 residues. Trimming cost V 1 base and J 0 bases; bases outside gene matches: 6. CDR1 is SGHDN and CDR2 is FVKESK in the germline V gene. The CDR3: CASSQAGTGVPSGANVLTF. Here the CDR3 DNA reads TGTGCCAGCAGCCAAGCCGGGACAGGGGTGCCCTCTGGGGCCAACGTCCTGACTTTC.

About this clonotype: Germline is not matched at one junction end, which may reflect a read error. The rearrangement uses TRBV19 and TRBJ2-5; the D gene is possibly TRBD1 (6 bases). Germline lookup yields CDR1 LNHDA and CDR2 SQIVND (reference sequence). The CDR3 runs 17 residues. The CDR3 is CASSISRTASLQETQSF. The CDR3, as DNA: TGTGCCAGTAGTATATCCCGGACAGCAAGTTTACAAGAGACCCAGTCCTTC. Based on the CDR3 plus reference TRBV19 and TRBJ2-5, the full variable domain is DGGITQSPKYLFRKEGQNVTLSCEQNLNHDAMYWYRQDPGQGLRLIYYSQIVNDFQKGDIAEGYSVSREKKESFPLTVTSAQKNPTAFYLCASSISRTASLQETQSFGPGTRLLVL.

The sample holds one count of this clonotype. A much larger clone differs by one base, so this may be a read error. The rearrangement joins TRBV13 to TRBJ2-7; 8 bases are a match to TRBD1. The CDR3 has 17 amino acids. In germline, CDR1 is PRHDT, CDR2 FYEKMQ (reference sequence). The V gene end was trimmed by 5 bases and the J gene end by 6 bases; junction bases not matched to a gene: 18. The CDR3 DNA follows: TGTGCCAGCAGCGAACAGGGGGTTGGGACTGGCGGGACCGAGCAGTACTTC. Translated: CASSEQGVGTGGTEQYF.

J is TRBJ2-2 and V is TRBV20-1; 12 bases fit TRBD2. Germline CDR1 reads DFQATT; CDR2 reads SNEGSKA (reference sequence). V shed 0 bases, J shed 7 bases, and the junction held 6 bases outside the gene matches. The CDR3 runs to 16 residues. CDR3 region: CSARDLAGGPSGELFF. The CDR3 region has the DNA TGCAGTGCTAGAGACCTAGCGGGAGGGCCGAGCGGGGAGCTGTTTTTT.

The rearrangement links TRBV4-3 to TRBJ2-7; 9 positions agree with TRBD1. Germline CDR1 and CDR2: LGHNA and YSLEER. The trim removed 1 base at V and 4 bases at J, leaving 8 bases unmatched. The CDR3 is made up of 16 amino acids. CDR3 DNA: TGCGCCAGCAGCCAAGCACGGACAGGGGCAATATACGAGCAGTACTTC. Translated: CASSQARTGAIYEQYF.

This clonotype was observed once. The chain carries TRBV5-1 and TRBJ2-7; the D call may be TRBD1 or TRBD2 (5 bases each). The CDR3 runs to 15 residues. V lost 4 bases and J 2 bases, leaving 16 bases between the germline ends. In germline, CDR1 is SGHRS, CDR2 YFSETQ. CDR3 loop: CASSRGTASPYEQYF. CDR3 nucleotides: TGCGCCAGCAGCCGAGGGACCGCTAGCCCCTACGAGCAGTACTTC.

This clonotype qualifies as medium-sized. CDR3 DNA: TGTGCCAGCAGCGTAGGGTACGGGGGCTACGAGCAGTACTTC. This sequence encodes CASSVGYGGYEQYF. The chain links TRBV9 to TRBJ2-7, with D perhaps TRBD2 (6 bases). The CDR3 has 14 residues. CDR1 is SGDLS and CDR2 is YYNGEE in the germline V gene. Trimming removed 0 bases from V and 3 bases from J, with 10 bases in between. The complete variable domain, with remaining parts taken from reference TRBV9 and TRBJ2-7, reads DSGVTQTPKHLITATGQRVTLRCSPRSGDLSVYWYQQSLDQGLQFLIQYYNGEERAKGNILERFSAQQFPDLHSELNLSSLELGDSALYFCASSVGYGGYEQYFGPGTRLTVT.

In its sample, this clonotype was seen many times. The chain has TRBV11-2 and TRBJ2-3; 11 nucleotides agree with TRBD2. Per the germline V gene, CDR1 is SGHAT and CDR2 is FQNNGV. The CDR3 is made up of 18 amino acids. V lost 4 bases, J lost 6 bases, and 15 bases stayed unmatched. The CDR3 DNA reads TGTGCCAGCAGCTCAGAGGGTCTAGCGGGGGGCCGGGGGGATACGCAGTATTTT. Translated: CASSSEGLAGGRGDTQYF.

This clonotype was counted a few times. This is likely a read error, given that the CDR3 carries no conserved phenylalanine or tryptophan at its end. This chain joins TRBV12-3 or TRBV12-4 and TRBJ2-3; 11 bases agree with TRBD2. This CDR3 region has 16 residues. Trimming removed 6 bases from V and 4 bases from J; junction bases left unmatched: 9. The DNA for the CDR3 is TGTGCCAGCAGCGCTAATAGCGGGAGGGCTTCAGATACGCAGTATTCT. This codes for CASSANSGRASDTQYS.

This sequence joins TRBV12-3 or TRBV12-4 and TRBJ2-2; 9 positions agree with TRBD1. The trim removed 3 bases at V and 3 bases at J, leaving 2 bases unmatched. The CDR3 covers 15 residues. As DNA, the CDR3 is TGTGCCAGCAGTTTTGGGACAGGGCACACCGGGGAGCTGTTTTTT. It translates to CASSFGTGHTGELFF.

The V call is TRBV7-2, the J call TRBJ2-3, with D perhaps matching TRBD2 (5 bases). V was clipped by 0 bases and J by 7 bases, with 14 bases between them. CDR1 SGHTA and CDR2 FQGNSA come from the germline V gene. This CDR3 is 15 amino acids long. In DNA, the CDR3 is TGTGCCAGCAGCTTAGCGGAGGCCTATAGCTATACGCAGTATTTT. Protein: CASSLAEAYSYTQYF.

The chain is built from TRBV24-1 and TRBJ2-5, with D perhaps matching TRBD1 (5 bases). V dropped 3 bases and J dropped 5 bases, with 12 bases sitting between them. The CDR3 covers 14 residues. CDR1 is KGHDR, CDR2 SFDVKD, per germline. CDR3 amino acids: CATSDPRVGETQYF. In DNA form, the CDR3 reads TGTGCCACCAGTGATCCCAGGGTTGGGGAGACCCAGTACTTC.

The V gene is TRBV11-2, the J gene TRBJ2-7; D gene unclear. V lost 5 bases and J lost 4, with 9 bases in between. In germline, CDR1 is SGHAT, CDR2 FQNNGV. CDR3 length equals 12 residues. The CDR3 reads CASSLVGYEQYF. The CDR3 DNA is TGTGCCAGCAGCCTAGTAGGGTACGAGCAGTACTTC.

V is TRBV6-6 and J is TRBJ1-3, with D possibly being TRBD1 (6 bases). Germline CDR1 MNHNY, CDR2 SVGAGI (reference sequence). Trimming stripped 7 bases from V and 2 bases from J, with 12 bases between. The CDR3 is 14 residues long. The CDR3 here is CASTLPGAGNTIYF. In DNA, the CDR3 is TGTGCCAGCACCCTCCCAGGGGCTGGAAACACCATATATTTT.

The chain has TRBV12-3 or TRBV12-4 and TRBJ1-2; tentatively, D is TRBD1 (5 bases). CDR3 length: 11 residues. The V and J ends lost 10 bases and 7 bases respectively, with 13 bases between them. CDR3 loop: CAISGTAGYTF. The CDR3 DNA reads TGTGCCATATCCGGGACTGCTGGCTACACCTTC.

For this clonotype: The final CDR3 position lacks the conserved phenylalanine or tryptophan, pointing to a likely read error. The chain is built from TRBV13 and TRBJ2-5; D unclear. CDR3 length: 12 residues. CDR1 is PRHDT and CDR2 is FYEKMQ in the germline V gene (reference sequence). Trimming stripped 5 bases from V and 5 bases from J, with 9 bases between. CDR3 in amino acids: CASSQHRETQYL. The CDR3 DNA reads TGTGCCAGCAGCCAACACCGGGAGACCCAGTACCTC.

The V call is TRBV20-1, the J call TRBJ1-6; TRBD1 is a possible D gene (5 bases). V was shortened by 6 bases and J by 9 bases, with 12 bases between the two germline ends. Germline assignment: CDR1 DFQATT and CDR2 SNEGSKA (reference sequence). The CDR3 totals 12 residues. CDR3 bases: TGCAGTGCCCTAGAAGGGACTTCACCCCTCCACTTT. Its protein product is CSALEGTSPLHF.

V and J are TRBV20-1 and TRBJ2-1, with 8 nucleotides matching TRBD2. The CDR3 loop spans 14 amino acids. V was pared by 5 bases and J by 7 bases, with 10 bases of the junction left unmatched. Per germline, CDR1 DFQATT and CDR2 SNEGSKA (reference sequence). CDR3 in amino acids: CSAWSGSKANEQFF. For the CDR3, the DNA is TGCAGTGCTTGGAGCGGGAGTAAAGCGAATGAGCAGTTCTTC.

The V gene is TRBV20-1, the J gene TRBJ2-3; 11 nucleotides agree with TRBD2. J lost 7 bases, V lost 1 base, and 10 bases had no gene match. The CDR3 extends over 16 amino acids. In germline, CDR1 is DFQATT, CDR2 SNEGSKA (reference sequence). The chain's CDR3 is CSARGGLSGGGNTQYF. CDR3 coding DNA: TGCAGTGCTAGAGGAGGCCTTAGCGGGGGGGGCAATACGCAGTATTTT.

CDR3 bases: TGTGCCAGCAGCTTGGCGGGGCCTCCAGATACGCAGTATTTT. Protein sequence: CASSLAGPPDTQYF. The chain couples TRBV7-6 to TRBJ2-3; possibly TRBD2 for D (6 bases). Germline V gene lookup returns CDR1 SGHVS and CDR2 FNYEAQ. The CDR3 spans 14 residues. Trimming removed 3 bases from V and 4 bases from J, with 11 bases in between.

At least ten counts were recorded for this clonotype. The rearrangement joins TRBV7-9 to TRBJ1-6, with 9 bases identical to TRBD1. Germline CDR1 and CDR2: SEHNR and FQNEAQ (reference sequence). The CDR3 totals 16 residues. With 4 bases clipped from V and 13 bases from J, the junction kept 14 bases outside the gene matches. CDR3 sequence (DNA): TGTGCCAGCAGCTCAAAACAGGGGGCGGGTAATTTTCCCCTCCACTTT. This codes for CASSSKQGAGNFPLHF.

The gene calls are TRBV6-5 and TRBJ1-1; no clear D gene. Germline assignment: CDR1 MNHEY and CDR2 SVGAGI. CDR3 size: 16 residues. V was clipped by 6 bases and J by 0 bases, with 17 bases between them. The CDR3 here is CASRPVVGFLNTEAFF. The CDR3 DNA sequence: TGTGCCAGCAGACCCGTTGTGGGGTTCTTGAACACTGAAGCTTTCTTT.

The chain couples TRBV20-1 to TRBJ2-7; D is ambiguous. The CDR3 sequence is 10 residues long. The germline gives CDR1 DFQATT, CDR2 SNEGSKA (reference sequence). Trimming shortened V by 5 bases and J by 4 bases, and 6 bases separated the two germline ends. Here the CDR3 DNA reads TGCAGTGCTCAGTATTACGAGCAGTACTTC. Its protein product is CSAQYYEQYF.

The chain links TRBV10-3 to TRBJ2-3; D may be TRBD1 or TRBD2 (7 bases each). V was shortened by 2 bases and J by 0 bases, with 12 bases between the two germline ends. The CDR3 is 16 amino acids. Germline V gives CDR1 ENHRY, CDR2 SYGVKD. In DNA form, the CDR3 reads TGTGCCATCAGTGAGCCCAGGGGGGGGAGCACAGATACGCAGTATTTT. Protein sequence: CAISEPRGGSTDTQYF.